This T cell receptor (beta chain) emerged from a study of cytomegalovirus exposure and HLA in healthy donors. General study results and limits: In an earlier analysis, most TCR beta V segments were productive about 87% or about 30% of the time. In vitro checks showed that three CMV-associated chains really do target CMV antigens.

The CDR3 totals 14 residues. Germline CDR1 is LNHNV and CDR2 is YYDKDF (reference sequence). Losses at the gene ends were 3 bases for V and 4 bases for J; bases not matched to a gene: 5. Unrecorded immune exposures were likely, despite nominal health at sampling. Notes on this clone: Its antigen remains unknown.

A multiplex PCR was run with 60 Vbeta primers and 13 Jbeta primers. In the original analysis: The authors later counted about 80 million unique TCR beta chains, some 9.9 million of them shared. The table came from immunoSEQ multiplex PCR; TCRdb's copy has only in-frame clones and leaves some out. The V and J calls and the clone size are those of that table, but D and trimming were determined from the DNA. This sample's table has tens of thousands of clones. J is TRBJ1-1 and V is TRBV15; 7 nucleotides agree with TRBD1. Material: PBMCs. The clonotype originates from a woman aged 25 to 39 in good health and CMV-seronegative. The CDR3 DNA sequence: TGTGCCACCAGCAGGGTGACAGGGCCCACTGAAGCTTTCTTT. Its translation: CATSRVTGPTEAFF.